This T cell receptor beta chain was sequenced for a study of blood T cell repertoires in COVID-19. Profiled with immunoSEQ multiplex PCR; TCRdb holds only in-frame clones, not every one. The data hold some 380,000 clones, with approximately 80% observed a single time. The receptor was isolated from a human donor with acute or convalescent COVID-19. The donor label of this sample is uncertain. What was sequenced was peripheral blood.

CDR3 amino acids: CASSRDRVNNSPLHF. The CDR3 bases are TGCGCCAGCAGCCGGGACAGAGTAAACAATTCACCCCTCCACTTT. J is TRBJ1-6 and V is TRBV5-1; TRBD1 matches at 7 bases. The CDR3 runs to 15 residues. V dropped 4 bases and J dropped 7; count of bases not matched to a gene: 8. Germline V gene data show CDR1 as SGHRS and CDR2 as YFSETQ.